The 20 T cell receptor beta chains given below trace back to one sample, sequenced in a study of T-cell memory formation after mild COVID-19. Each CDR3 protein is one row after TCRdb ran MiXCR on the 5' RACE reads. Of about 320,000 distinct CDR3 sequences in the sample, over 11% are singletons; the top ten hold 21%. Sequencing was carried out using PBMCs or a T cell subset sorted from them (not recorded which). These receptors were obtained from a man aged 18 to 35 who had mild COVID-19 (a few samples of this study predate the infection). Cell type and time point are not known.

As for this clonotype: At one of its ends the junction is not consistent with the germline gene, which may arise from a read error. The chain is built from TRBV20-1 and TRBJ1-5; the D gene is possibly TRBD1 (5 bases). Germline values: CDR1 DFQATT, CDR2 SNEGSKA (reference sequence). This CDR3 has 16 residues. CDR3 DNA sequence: TGTAGAGTTATGGGGCGAGTCCTATCAAGCAATCAGCCCCAGCATTTT. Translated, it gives CRVMGRVLSSNQPQHF.

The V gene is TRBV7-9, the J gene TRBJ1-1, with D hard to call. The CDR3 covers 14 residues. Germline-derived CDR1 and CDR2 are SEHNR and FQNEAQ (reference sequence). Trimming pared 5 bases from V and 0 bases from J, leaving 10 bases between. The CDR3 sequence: CASSPHELNTEAFF. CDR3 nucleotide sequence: TGTGCCAGCAGCCCCCACGAACTGAACACTGAAGCTTTCTTT. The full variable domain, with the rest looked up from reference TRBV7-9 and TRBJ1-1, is DTGVSQNPRHKITKRGQNVTFRCDPISEHNRLYWYRQTLGQGPEFLTYFQNEAQLEKSRLLSDRFSAERPKGSFSTLEIQRTEQGDSAMYLCASSPHELNTEAFFGQGTRLTVV.

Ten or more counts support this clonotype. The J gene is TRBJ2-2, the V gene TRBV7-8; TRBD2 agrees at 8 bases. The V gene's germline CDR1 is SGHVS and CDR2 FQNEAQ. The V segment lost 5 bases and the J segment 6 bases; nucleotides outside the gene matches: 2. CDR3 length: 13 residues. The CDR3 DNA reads TGTGCCAGCAGCCCGCGGGAGGCCGGGGAGCTGTTTTTT. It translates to CASSPREAGELFF.

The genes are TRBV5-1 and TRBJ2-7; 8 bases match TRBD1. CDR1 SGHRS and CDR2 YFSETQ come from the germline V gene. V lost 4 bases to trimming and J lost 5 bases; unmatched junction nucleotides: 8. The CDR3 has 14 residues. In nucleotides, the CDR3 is TGCGCCAGCAGCCCGGGACAGGCCGGAGACGAGCAGTACGTC. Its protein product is CASSPGQAGDEQYV.

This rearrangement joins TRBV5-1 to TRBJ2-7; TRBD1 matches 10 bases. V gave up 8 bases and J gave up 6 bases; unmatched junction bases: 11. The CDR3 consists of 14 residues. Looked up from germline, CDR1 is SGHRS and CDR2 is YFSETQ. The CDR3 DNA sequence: TGCGCCAGTTCGGACAGGGGGGGATCGGGCGAGCAGTACTTC. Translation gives CASSDRGGSGEQYF. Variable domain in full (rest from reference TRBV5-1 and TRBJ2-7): KAGVTQTPRYLIKTRGQQVTLSCSPISGHRSVSWYQQTPGQGLQFLFEYFSETQRNKGNFPGRFSGRQFSNSRSEMNVSTLELGDSALYLCASSDRGGSGEQYFGPGTRLTVT.

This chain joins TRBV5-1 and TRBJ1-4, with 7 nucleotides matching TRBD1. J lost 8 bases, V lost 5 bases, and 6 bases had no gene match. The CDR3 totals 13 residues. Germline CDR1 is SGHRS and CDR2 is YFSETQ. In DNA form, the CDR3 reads TGCGCCAGCAGTACAGGGGCGGGAGAAAAACTGTTTTTT. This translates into CASSTGAGEKLFF.

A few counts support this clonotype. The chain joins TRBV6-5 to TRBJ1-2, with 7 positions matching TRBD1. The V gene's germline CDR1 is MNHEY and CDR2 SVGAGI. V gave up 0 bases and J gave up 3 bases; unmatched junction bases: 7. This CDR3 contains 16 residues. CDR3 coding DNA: TGTGCCAGCAGTTACTCCGGGACAGCACCCTACTATGGCTACACCTTC. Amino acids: CASSYSGTAPYYGYTF.

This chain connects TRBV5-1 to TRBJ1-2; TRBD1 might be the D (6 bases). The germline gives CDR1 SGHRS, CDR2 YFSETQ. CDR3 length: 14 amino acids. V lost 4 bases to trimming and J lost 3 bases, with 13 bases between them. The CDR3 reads CASSGTGLDYGYTF. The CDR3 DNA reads TGCGCCAGCAGCGGAACAGGGCTAGACTATGGCTACACCTTC.

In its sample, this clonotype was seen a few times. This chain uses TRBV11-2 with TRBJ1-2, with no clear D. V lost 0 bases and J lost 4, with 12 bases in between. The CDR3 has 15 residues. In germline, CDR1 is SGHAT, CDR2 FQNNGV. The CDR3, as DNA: TGTGCCAGCAGCTTAGATATCGGAGGGAGCTATGGCTACACCTTC. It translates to CASSLDIGGSYGYTF.

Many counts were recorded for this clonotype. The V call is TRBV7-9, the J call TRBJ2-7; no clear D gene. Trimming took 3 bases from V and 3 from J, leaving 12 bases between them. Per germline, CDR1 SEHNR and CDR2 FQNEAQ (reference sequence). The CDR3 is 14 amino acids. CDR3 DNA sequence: TGTGCCAGCAGCTTTAATCGGCCTAGCTACGAGCAGTACTTC. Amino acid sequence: CASSFNRPSYEQYF.

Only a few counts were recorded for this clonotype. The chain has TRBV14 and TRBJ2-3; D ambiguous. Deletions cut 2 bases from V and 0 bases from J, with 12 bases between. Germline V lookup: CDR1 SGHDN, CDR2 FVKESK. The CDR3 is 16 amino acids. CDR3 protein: CASSQFGGQSTDTQYF. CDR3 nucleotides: TGTGCCAGCAGCCAATTCGGTGGGCAAAGCACAGATACGCAGTATTTT.

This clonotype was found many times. The CDR3, as DNA: TGTGCCAGCAGTCAGGACAGGGAAAACGATGGCTACACCTTC. It is translated as CASSQDRENDGYTF. This rearrangement joins TRBV6-5 to TRBJ1-2; 8 bases match TRBD1. V lost 5 bases and J lost 6; bases outside the gene matches: 8. Per germline, CDR1 MNHEY and CDR2 SVGAGI. The length of the CDR3 is 14 residues.

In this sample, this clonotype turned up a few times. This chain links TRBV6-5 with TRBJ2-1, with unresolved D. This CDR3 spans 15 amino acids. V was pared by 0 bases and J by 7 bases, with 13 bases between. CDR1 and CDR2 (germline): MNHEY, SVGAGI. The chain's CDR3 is CASSYSITGVNEQFF. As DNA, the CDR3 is TGTGCCAGCAGTTACTCTATTACTGGGGTGAATGAGCAGTTCTTC.

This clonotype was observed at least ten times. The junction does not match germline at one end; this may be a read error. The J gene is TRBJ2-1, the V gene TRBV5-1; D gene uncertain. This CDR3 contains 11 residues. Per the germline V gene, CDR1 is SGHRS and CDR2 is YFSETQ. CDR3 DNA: TGTGCCAGCAGCTTAGACAATGAGCAGTTCTTC. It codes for CASSLDNEQFF.

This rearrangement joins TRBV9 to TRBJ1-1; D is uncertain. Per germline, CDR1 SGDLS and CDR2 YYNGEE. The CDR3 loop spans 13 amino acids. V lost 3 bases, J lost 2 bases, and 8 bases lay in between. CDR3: CASSAFDNTEAFF. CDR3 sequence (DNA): TGTGCCAGCAGCGCCTTTGATAACACTGAAGCTTTCTTT.

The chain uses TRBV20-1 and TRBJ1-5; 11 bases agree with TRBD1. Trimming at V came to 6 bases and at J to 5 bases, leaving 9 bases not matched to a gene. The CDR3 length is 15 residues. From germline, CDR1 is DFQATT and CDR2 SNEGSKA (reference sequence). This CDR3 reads CSAPDGQGAHQPQHF. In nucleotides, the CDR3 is TGCAGTGCCCCCGACGGACAGGGGGCTCATCAGCCCCAGCATTTT.

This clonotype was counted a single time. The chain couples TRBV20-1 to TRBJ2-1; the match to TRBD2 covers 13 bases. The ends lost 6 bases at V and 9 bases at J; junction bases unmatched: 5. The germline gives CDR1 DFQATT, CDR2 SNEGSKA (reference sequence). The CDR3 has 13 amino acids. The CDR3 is CSASGLAGAEQFF. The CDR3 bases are TGCAGTGCGAGCGGACTAGCGGGGGCTGAGCAGTTCTTC.

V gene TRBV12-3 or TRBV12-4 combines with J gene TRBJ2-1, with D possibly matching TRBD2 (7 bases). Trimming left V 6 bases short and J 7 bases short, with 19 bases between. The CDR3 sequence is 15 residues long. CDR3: CASRPGGGPDNEQFF. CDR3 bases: TGTGCCAGCAGACCTGGGGGGGGGCCGGATAATGAGCAGTTCTTC.

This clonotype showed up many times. CDR3 region: CASSGDTQYF. Written as DNA, the CDR3 is TGTGCCAGCAGTGGAGATACGCAGTATTTT. The chain is built from TRBV9 and TRBJ2-3, with D uncertain. The CDR3 spans 10 residues. The ends were cut back, 5 bases at V and 5 bases at J, with 3 bases in the middle. CDR1 is SGDLS, CDR2 YYNGEE, per germline.

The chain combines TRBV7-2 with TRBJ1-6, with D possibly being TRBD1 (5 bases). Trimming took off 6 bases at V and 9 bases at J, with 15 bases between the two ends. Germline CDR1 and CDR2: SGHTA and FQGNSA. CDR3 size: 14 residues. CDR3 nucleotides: TGTGCCAGCAGAGGGCTTATAGGGGTTTCACCCCTCCACTTT. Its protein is CASRGLIGVSPLHF.